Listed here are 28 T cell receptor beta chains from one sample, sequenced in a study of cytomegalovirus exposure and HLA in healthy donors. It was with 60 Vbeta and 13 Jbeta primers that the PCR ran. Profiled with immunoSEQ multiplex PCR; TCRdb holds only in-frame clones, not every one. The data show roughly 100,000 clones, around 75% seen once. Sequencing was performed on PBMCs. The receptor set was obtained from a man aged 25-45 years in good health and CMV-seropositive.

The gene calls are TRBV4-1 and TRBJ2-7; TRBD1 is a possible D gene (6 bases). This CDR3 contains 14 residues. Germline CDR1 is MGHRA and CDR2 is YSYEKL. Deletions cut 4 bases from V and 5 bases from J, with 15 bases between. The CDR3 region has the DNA TGCGCCAGCAGCCCCATCGTACAGGGACACGAGCAGTACTTC. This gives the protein CASSPIVQGHEQYF.

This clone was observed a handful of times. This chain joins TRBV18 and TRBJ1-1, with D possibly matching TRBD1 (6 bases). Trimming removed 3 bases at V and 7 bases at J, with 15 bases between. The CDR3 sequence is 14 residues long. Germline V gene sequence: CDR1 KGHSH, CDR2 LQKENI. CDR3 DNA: TGTGCCAGCTCACCCACCGCGGGGGGCCTTGAAGCTTTCTTT. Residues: CASSPTAGGLEAFF.

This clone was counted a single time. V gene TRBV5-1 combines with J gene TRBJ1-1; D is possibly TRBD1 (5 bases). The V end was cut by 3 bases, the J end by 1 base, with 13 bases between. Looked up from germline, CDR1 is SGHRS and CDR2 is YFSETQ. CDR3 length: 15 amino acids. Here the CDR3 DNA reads TGCGCCAGCAGCTGGAGGGGTGGGGGGAACACTGAAGCTTTCTTT. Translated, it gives CASSWRGGGNTEAFF.

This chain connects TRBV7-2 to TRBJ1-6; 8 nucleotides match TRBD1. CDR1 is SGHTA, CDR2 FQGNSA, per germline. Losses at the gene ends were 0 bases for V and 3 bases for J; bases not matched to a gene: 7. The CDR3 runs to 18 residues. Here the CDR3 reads CASSLAPAGGVYNSPLHF. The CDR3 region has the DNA TGTGCCAGCAGCTTAGCTCCGGCAGGGGGCGTCTATAATTCACCCCTCCACTTT. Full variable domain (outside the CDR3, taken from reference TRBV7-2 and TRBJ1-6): GAGVSQSPSNKVTEKGKDVELRCDPISGHTALYWYRQSLGQGLEFLIYFQGNSAPDKSGLPSDRFSAERTGGSVSTLTIQRTQQEDSAVYLCASSLAPAGGVYNSPLHFGNGTRLTVT.

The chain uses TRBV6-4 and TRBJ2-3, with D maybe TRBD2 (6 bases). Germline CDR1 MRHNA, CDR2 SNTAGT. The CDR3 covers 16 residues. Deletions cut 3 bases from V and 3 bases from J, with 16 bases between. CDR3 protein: CASSEESGGPTDTQYF. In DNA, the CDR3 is TGTGCCAGCAGTGAAGAATCCGGGGGACCGACAGATACGCAGTATTTT.

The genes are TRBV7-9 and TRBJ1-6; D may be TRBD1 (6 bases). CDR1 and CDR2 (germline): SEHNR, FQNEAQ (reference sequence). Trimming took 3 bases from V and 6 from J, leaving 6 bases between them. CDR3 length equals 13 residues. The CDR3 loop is CASSLDSNSPLHF. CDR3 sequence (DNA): TGTGCCAGCAGCTTGGACAGTAATTCACCCCTCCACTTT.

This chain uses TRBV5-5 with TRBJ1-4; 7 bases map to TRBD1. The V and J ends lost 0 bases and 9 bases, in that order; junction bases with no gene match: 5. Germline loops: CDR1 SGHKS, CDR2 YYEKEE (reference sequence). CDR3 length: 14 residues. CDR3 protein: CASSLGQGEKKLFF. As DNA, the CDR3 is TGTGCCAGCAGCTTGGGACAGGGAGAAAAAAAACTGTTTTTT.

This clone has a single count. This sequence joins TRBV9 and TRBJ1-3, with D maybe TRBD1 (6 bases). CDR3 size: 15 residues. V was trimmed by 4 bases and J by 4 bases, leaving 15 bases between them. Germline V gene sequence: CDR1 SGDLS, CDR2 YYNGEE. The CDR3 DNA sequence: TGTGCCAGCAGCACCGCCTCCGGGACAGGAAACACCATATATTTT. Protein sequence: CASSTASGTGNTIYF.

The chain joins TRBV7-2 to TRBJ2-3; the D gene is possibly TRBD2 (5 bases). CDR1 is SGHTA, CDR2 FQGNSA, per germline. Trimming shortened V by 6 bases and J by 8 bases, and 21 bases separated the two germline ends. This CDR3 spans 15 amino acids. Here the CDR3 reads CASRDTRATRGTQYF. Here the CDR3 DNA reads TGTGCCAGCAGGGATACCCGGGCGACTCGGGGTACGCAGTATTTT.

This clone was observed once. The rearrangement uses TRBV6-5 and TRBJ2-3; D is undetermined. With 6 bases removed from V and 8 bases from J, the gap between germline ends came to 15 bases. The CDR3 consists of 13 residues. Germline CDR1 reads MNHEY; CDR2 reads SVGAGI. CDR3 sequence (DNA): TGTGCCAGCAGAGCCAGGCACGAAGGTACGCAGTATTTT. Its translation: CASRARHEGTQYF.

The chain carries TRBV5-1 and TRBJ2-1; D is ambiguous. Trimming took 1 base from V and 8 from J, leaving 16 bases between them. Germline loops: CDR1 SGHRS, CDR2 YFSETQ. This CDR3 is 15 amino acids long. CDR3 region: CASSLRSLQGDEQFF. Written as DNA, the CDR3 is TGCGCCAGCAGCTTGAGGTCCTTACAAGGAGATGAGCAGTTCTTC. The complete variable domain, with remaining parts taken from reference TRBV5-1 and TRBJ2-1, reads KAGVTQTPRYLIKTRGQQVTLSCSPISGHRSVSWYQQTPGQGLQFLFEYFSETQRNKGNFPGRFSGRQFSNSRSEMNVSTLELGDSALYLCASSLRSLQGDEQFFGPGTRLTVL.

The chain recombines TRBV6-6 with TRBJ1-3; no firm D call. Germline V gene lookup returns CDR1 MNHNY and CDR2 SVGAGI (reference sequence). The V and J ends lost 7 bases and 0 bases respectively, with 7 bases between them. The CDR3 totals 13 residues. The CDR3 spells CASKSLSGNTIYF. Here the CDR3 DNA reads TGTGCCAGCAAAAGCCTCTCTGGAAACACCATATATTTT.

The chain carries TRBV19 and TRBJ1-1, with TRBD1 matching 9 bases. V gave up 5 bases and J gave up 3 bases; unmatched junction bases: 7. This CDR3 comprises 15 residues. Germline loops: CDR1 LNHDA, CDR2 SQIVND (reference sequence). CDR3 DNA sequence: TGTGCCAGTAGTCCCGGACAGGGGCTTCACACTGAAGCTTTCTTT. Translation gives CASSPGQGLHTEAFF. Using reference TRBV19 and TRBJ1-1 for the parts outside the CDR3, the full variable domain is DGGITQSPKYLFRKEGQNVTLSCEQNLNHDAMYWYRQDPGQGLRLIYYSQIVNDFQKGDIAEGYSVSREKKESFPLTVTSAQKNPTAFYLCASSPGQGLHTEAFFGQGTRLTVV.

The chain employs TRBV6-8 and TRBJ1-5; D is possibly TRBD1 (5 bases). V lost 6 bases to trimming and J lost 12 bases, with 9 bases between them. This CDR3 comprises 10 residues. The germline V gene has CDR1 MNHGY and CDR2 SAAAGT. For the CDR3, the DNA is TGTGCCAGCAGCAGGGAATTCCAGCATTTT. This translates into CASSREFQHF.

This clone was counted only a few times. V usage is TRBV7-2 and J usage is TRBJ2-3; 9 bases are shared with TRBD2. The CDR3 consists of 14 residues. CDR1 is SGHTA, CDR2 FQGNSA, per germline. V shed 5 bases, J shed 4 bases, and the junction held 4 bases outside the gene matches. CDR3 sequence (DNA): TGTGCCAGCAGCCAAAGCGGGGGGCCAGATACGCAGTATTTT. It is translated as CASSQSGGPDTQYF.

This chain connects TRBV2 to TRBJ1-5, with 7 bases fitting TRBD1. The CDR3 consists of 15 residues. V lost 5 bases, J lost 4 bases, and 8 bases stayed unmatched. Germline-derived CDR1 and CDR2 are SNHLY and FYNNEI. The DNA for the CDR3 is TGTGCCAGCAGTCGCATGGGACAGATAAATCAGCCCCAGCATTTT. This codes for CASSRMGQINQPQHF.

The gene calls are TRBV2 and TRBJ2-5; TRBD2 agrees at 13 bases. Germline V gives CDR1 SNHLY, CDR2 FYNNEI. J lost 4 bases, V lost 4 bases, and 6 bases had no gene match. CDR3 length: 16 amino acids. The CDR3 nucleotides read TGTGCCAGCAGTGCCGGGCGACTAGCGGGGGGAGAGACCCAGTACTTC. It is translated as CASSAGRLAGGETQYF.

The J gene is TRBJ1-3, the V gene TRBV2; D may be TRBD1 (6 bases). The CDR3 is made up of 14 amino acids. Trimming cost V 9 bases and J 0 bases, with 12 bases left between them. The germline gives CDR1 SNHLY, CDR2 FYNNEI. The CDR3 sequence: CASDQGHSGNTIYF. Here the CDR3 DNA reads TGTGCCAGTGACCAGGGACACTCTGGAAACACCATATATTTT.

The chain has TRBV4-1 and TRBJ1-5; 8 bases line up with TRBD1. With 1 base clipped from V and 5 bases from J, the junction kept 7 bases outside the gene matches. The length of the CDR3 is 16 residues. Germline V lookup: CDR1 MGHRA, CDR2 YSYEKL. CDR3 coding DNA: TGCGCCAGCAGCCAAGGGAACTCGGGACAGGATCAGCCCCAGCATTTT. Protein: CASSQGNSGQDQPQHF.

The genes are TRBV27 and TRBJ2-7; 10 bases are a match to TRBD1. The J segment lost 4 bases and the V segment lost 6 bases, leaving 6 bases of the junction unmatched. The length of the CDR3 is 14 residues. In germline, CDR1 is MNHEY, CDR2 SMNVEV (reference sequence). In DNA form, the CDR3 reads TGTGCCAGCAGCCGGACAGGGGGTAATTACGAGCAGTACTTC. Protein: CASSRTGGNYEQYF.

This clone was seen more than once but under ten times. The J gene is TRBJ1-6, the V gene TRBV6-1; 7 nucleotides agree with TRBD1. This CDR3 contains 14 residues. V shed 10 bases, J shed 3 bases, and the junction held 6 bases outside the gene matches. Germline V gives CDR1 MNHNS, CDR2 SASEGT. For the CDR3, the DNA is TGTGCCACCGGGACAGCTAACTATAATTCACCCCTCCACTTT. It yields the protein CATGTANYNSPLHF.

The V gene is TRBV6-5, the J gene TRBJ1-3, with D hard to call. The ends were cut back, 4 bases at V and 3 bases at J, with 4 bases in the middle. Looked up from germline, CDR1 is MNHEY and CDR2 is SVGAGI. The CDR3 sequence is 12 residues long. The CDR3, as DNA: TGTGCCAGCAGTTCAGTTGGAAACACCATATATTTT. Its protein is CASSSVGNTIYF.

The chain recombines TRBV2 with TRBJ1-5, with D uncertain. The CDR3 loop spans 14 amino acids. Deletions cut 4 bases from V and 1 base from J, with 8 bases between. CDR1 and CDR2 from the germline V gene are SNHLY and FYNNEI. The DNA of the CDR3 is TGTGCCAGCAGTGTAGAGCGAAGCAATCAGCCCCAGCATTTT. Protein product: CASSVERSNQPQHF.

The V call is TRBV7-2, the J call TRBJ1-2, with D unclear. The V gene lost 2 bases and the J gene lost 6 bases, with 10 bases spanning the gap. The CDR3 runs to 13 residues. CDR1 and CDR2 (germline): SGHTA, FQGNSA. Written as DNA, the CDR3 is TGTGCCAGCAGCTTACGACATGTAAATGGCTACACCTTC. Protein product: CASSLRHVNGYTF.

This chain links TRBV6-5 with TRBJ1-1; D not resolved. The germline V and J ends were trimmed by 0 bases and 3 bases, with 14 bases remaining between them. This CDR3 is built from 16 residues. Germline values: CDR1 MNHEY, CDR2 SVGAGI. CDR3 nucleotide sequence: TGTGCCAGCAGTTACTCGGAGGTCCCACAGTACACTGAAGCTTTCTTT. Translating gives CASSYSEVPQYTEAFF.

CDR3 bases: TGTGCCAGCAGCTTATGGGACAGAGAAACTGAAGCTTTCTTT. Its protein product is CASSLWDRETEAFF. The V gene is TRBV7-9, the J gene TRBJ1-1; 7 nucleotides line up with TRBD1. J lost 5 bases, V lost 2 bases, and 5 bases had no gene match. CDR1 and CDR2 (germline): SEHNR, FQNEAQ (reference sequence). The CDR3 extends over 14 amino acids.

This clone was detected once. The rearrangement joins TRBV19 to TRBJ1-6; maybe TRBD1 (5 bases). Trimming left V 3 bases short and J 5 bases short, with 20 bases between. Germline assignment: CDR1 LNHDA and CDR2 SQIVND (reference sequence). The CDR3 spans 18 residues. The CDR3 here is CASSIGSIGAGHNSPLHF. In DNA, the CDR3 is TGTGCCAGTAGTATTGGAAGCATTGGGGCAGGCCATAATTCACCCCTCCACTTT.

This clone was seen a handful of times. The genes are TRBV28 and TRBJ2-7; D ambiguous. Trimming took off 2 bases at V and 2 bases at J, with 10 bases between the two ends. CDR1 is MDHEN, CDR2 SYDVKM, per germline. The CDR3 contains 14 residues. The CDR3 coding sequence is TGTGCCAGCAGTTTAGGGCAGTCCCCCTACGAGCAGTACTTC. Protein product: CASSLGQSPYEQYF.